The entry that follows covers one TCR beta chain sequence. Sequencing was performed with immunoSEQ multiplex PCR; in TCRdb, only in-frame clones are kept and a portion is missing. The table includes roughly 100,000 clones, 75% to 90% detected once. The V and J ends lost 0 bases and 1 base, in that order; junction bases with no gene match: 7. The CDR3 consists of 17 residues. Germline V CDR1 and CDR2: LGHDT, YNNKEL (reference sequence). These data come from a study of blood T cell repertoires in COVID-19. Study as a whole: Acute-phase and convalescent COVID-19 samples originated in the United States, Italy and Spain. Sample material is recorded as cDNA or gDNA derived from T cells, B-cell-depleted T cells, or PBMCs.

The clonotype originates from a human donor in a cohort sampled during active COVID-19. This rearrangement joins TRBV3-1 (or the pseudogene TRBV3-2) to TRBJ1-2; 8 bases are a match to TRBD1. The specimen was peripheral blood. The CDR3 region has the DNA TGTGCCAGCAGCCAAGATTCTGTCAGGGGGCTTAACTATGGCTACACCTTC. Amino acids: CASSQDSVRGLNYGYTF.